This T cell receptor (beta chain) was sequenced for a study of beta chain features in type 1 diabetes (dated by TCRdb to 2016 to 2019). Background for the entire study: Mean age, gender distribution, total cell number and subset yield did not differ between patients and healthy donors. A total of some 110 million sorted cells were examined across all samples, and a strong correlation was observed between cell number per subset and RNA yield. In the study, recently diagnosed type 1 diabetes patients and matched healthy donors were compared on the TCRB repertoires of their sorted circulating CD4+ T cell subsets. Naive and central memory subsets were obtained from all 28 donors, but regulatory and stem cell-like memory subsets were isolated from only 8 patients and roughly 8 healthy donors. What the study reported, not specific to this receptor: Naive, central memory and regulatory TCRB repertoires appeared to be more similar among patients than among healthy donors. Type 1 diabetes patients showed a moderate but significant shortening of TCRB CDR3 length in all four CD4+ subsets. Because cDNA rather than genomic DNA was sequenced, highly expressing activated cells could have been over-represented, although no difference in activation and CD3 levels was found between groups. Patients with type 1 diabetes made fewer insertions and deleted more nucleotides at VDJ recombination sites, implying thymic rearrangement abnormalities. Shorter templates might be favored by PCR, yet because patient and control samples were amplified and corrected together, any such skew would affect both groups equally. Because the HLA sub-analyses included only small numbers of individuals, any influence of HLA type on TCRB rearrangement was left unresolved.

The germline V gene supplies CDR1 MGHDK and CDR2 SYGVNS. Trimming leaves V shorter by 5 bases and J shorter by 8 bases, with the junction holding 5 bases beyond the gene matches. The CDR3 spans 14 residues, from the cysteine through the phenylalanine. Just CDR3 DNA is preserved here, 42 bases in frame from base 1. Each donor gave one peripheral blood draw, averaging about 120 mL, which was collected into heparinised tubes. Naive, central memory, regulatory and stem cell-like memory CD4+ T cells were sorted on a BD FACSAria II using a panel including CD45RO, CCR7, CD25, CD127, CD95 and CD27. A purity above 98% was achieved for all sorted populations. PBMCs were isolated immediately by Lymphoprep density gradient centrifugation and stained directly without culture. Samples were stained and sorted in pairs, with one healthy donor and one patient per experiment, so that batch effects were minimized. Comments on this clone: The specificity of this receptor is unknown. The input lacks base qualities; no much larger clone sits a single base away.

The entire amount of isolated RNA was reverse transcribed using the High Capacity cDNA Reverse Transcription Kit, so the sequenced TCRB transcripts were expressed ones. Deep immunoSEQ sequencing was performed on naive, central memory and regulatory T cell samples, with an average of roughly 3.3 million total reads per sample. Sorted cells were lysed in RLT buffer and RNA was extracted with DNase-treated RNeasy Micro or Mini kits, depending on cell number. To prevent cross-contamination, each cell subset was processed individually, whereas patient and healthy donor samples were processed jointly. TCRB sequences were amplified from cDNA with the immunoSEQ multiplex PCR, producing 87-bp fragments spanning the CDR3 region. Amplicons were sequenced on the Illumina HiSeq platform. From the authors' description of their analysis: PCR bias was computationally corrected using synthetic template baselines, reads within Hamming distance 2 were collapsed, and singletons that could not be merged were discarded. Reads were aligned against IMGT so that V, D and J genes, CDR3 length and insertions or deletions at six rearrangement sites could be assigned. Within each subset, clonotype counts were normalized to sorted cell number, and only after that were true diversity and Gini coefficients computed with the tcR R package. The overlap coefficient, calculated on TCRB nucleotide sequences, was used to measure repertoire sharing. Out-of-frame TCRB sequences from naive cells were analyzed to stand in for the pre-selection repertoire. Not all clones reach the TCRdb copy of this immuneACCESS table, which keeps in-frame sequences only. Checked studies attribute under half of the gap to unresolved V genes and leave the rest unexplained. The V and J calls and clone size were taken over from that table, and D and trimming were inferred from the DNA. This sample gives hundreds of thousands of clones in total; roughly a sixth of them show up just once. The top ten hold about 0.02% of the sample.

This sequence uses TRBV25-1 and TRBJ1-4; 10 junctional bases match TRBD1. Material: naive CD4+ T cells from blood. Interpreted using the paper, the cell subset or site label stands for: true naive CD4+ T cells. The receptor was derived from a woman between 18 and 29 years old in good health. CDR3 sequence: CASSSTGGKEKLFF. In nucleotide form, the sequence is TGTGCCAGCAGTTCGACAGGGGGCAAAGAAAAACTGTTTTTT.